This T cell receptor beta chain was retrieved from a study of cytomegalovirus exposure and HLA in healthy donors. Turning to this clone: Its target is not known.

General study findings and limits: TCR beta sequences reportedly predicted the HLA-A and HLA-B alleles of most subjects accurately.

PCR involved 60 Vbeta and 13 Jbeta primers. Repertoires were generated with immunoSEQ multiplex PCR, while TCRdb's copy carries only in-frame clones and drops some. Of roughly 290,000 clones in the sample, around nine tenths are singletons; the top ten hold roughly 2.3%. The sequence came from a woman between 18 and 30 years old in good health and CMV-seronegative. The sample consisted of PBMCs.

CDR3 amino acids: CASSPPTEAGGREQYF. CDR3 DNA sequence: TGTGCCAGCTCACCACCGACGGAGGCGGGGGGGCGCGAGCAGTACTTC. The rearrangement joins TRBV18 to TRBJ2-7, with 9 bases aligning to TRBD2. J lost 6 bases, V lost 0 bases, and 9 bases had no gene match. The CDR3 extends over 16 amino acids. Germline CDR1 KGHSH, CDR2 LQKENI.